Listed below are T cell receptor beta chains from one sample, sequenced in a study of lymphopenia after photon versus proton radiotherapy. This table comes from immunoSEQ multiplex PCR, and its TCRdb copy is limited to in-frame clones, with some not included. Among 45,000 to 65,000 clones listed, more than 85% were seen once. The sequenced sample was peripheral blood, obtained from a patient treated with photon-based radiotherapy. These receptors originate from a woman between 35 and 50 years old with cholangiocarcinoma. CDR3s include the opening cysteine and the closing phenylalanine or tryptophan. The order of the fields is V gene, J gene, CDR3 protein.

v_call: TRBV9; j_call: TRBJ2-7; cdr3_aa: CASSSAGDYEQYF
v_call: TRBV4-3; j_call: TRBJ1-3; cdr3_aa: CASSQEKGQGNTIYF
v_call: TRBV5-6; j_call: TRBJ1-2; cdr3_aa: CASSSLGGANGYTF
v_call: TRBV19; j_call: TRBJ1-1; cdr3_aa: CASSGAGHLWTEAFF
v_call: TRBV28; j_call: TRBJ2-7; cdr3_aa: CASSVRQGAYEQYF
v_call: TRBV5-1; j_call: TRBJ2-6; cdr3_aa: CASSLGTGLAGGANVLTF
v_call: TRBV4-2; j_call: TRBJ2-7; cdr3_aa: CASSPLHSGRAREQYF
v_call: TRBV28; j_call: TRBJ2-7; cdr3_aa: CASSPRDRANYEQYF
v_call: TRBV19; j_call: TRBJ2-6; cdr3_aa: CASSIGGVSGANVLTF
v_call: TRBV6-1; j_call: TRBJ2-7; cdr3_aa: CASSEGGSGVYEQYF
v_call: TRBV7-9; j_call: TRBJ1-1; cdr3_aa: CASSLPQGWAEAFF
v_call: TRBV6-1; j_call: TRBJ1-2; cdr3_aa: CASSESDLRGYTF
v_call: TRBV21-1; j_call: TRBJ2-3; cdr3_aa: CASAPGPRAATSTGDTQYF
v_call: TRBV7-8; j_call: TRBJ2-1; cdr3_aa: CASSLASGFPDNEQFF
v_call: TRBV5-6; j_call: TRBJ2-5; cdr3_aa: CASSLAQTQYF
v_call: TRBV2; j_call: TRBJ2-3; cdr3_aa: CASKAGGGSTDTQYF
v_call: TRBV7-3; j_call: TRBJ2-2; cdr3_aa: CASSPTATLLPQELFF
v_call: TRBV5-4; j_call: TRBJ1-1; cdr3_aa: CASSSRGPNTEAFF
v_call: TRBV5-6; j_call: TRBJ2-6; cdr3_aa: CASSPWTGWTGANVLTF
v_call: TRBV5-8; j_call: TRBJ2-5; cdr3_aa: CASSLFFGEETQYF
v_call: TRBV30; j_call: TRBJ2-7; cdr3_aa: CAWSPPSPGTYEQYF
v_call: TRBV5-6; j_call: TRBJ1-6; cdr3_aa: CASTGGVSYNSPLHF
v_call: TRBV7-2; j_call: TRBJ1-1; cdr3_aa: CASSFSGRAFF
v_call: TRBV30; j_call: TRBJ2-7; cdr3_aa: CAWSVRGASEQYF
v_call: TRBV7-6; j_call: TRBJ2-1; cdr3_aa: CASSSFRVGDSYNEQFF
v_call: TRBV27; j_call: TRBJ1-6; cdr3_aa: CASGPTPGLNSPLHF
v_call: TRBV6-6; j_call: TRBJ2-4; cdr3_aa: CASSRGQGINIQYF
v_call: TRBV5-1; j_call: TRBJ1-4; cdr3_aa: CASSLTPGQRAEKLFF
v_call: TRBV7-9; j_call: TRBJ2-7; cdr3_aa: CASSLEQGVVEQYF
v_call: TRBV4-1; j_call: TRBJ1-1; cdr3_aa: CASSQVSPSAYTEAFF
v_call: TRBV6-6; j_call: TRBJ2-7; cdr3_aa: CASSYSESYEQYF
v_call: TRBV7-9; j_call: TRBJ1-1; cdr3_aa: CASSSRIENTEAFF
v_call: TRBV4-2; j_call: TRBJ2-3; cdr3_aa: CASSQEGGSGGDGDTQYF
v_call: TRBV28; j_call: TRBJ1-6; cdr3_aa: CASRRPKTGTALNSPLHF
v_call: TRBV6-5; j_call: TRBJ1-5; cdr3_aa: CASSDAGLGQPQHF
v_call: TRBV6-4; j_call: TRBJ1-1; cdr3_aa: CASSLDGGTEAFF
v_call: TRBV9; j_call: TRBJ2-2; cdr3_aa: CASSEAQGSTGELFF
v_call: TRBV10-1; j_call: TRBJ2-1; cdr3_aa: CASSEGSGIYNEQFF
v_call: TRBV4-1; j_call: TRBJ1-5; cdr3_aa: CASSQDLGSGQPQHF
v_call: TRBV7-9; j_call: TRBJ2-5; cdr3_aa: CASSPEVWETQYF
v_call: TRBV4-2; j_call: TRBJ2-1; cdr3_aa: CASSQDLSSYNEQFF
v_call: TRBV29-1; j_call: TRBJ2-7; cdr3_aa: CSVLAGGSEQYF
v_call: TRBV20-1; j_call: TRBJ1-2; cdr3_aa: CSALTGGENTF
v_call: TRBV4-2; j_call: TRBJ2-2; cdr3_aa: CASSQARQGFTGELFF
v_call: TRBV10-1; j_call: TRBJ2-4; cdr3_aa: CASSEGSLTAAKNIQYF
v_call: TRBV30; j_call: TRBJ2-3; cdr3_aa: CACGTPFGTDTQYF
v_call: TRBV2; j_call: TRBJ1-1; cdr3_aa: CASSPRLLNTEAFF
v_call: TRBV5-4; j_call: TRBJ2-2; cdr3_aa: CASSYDPGLSTGELFF
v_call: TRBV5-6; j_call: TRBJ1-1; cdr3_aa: CASSLLVNTEAFF
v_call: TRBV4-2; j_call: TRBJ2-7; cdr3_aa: CASSQEASSGMIHEQYF
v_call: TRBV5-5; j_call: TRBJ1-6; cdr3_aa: CASSLAGSYNSPLHF
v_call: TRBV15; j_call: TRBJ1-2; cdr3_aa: CATSMRQEKSYTF
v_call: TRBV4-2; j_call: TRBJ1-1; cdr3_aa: CASSQGVGEAFF
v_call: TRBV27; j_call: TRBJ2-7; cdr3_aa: CASRDQGLASYEQYF
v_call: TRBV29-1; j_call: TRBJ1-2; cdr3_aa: CSVFDGGYTF